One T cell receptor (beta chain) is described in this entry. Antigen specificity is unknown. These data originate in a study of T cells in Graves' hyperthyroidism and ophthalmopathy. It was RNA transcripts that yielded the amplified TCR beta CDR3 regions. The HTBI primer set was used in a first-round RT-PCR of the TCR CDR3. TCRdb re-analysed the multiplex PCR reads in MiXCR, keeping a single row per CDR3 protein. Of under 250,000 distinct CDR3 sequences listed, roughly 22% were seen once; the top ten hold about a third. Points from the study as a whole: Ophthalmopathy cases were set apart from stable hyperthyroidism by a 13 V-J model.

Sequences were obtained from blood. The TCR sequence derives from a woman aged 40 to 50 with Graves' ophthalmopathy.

In DNA, the CDR3 is TGTGCCAGCAAGACAGGGGTCGCGAGCACTGAAGCTTTCTTT. Translated: CASKTGVASTEAFF. The chain employs TRBV6-2 or TRBV6-3 and TRBJ1-1; TRBD1 matches 8 bases. CDR1 is MNHEY and CDR2 is SVGEGT in the germline V gene. With 7 bases clipped from V and 4 bases from J, the junction kept 8 bases outside the gene matches. The CDR3 has 14 amino acids.